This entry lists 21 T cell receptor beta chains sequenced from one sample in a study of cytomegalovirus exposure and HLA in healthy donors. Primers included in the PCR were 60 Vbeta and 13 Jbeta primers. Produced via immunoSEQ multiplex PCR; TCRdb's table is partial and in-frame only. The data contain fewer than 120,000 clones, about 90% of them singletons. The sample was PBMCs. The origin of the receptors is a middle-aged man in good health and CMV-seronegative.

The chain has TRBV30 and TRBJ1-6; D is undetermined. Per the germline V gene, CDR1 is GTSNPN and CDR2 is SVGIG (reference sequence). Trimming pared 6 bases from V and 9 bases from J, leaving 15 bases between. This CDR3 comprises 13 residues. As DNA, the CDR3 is TGTGCCTGCCTAGCGGTTTATGGTTCACCCCTCCACTTT. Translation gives CACLAVYGSPLHF.

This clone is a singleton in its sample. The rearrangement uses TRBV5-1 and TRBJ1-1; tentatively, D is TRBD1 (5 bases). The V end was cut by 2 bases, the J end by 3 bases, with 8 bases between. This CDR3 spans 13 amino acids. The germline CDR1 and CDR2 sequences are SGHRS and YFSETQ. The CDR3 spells CASSFRQYTEAFF. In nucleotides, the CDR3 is TGCGCCAGCAGCTTTCGACAGTACACTGAAGCTTTCTTT.

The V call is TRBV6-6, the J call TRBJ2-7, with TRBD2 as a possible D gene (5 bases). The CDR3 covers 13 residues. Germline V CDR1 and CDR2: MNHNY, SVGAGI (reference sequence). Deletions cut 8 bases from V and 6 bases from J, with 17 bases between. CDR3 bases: TGTGCCAGCGGGTTTGTCCCAGAGGGCGAGCAGTACTTC. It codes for CASGFVPEGEQYF.

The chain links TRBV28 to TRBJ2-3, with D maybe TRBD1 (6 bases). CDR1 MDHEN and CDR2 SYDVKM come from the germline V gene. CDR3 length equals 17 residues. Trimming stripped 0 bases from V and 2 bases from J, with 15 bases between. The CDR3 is CASSLWQGTTYTDTQYF. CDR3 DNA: TGTGCCAGCAGTTTATGGCAGGGGACAACCTACACAGATACGCAGTATTTT.

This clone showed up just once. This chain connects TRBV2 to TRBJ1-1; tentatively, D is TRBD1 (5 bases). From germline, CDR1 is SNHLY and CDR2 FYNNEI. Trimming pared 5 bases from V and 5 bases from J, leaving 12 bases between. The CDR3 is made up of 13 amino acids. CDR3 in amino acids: CASSFKGRTEAFF. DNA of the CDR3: TGTGCCAGCAGTTTTAAGGGGAGGACTGAAGCTTTCTTT. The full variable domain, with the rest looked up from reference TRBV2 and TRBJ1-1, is EPEVTQTPSHQVTQMGQEVILRCVPISNHLYFYWYRQILGQKVEFLVSFYNNEISEKSEIFDDQFSVERPDGSNFTLKIRSTKLEDSAMYFCASSFKGRTEAFFGQGTRLTVV.

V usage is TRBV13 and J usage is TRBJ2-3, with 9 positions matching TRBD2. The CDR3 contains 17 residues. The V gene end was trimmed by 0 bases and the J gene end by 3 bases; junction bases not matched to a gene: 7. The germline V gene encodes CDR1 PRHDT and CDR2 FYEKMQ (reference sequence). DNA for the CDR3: TGTGCCAGCAGCTTAGGGCTAGCGGGGTCGTGGACAGATACGCAGTATTTT. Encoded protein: CASSLGLAGSWTDTQYF.

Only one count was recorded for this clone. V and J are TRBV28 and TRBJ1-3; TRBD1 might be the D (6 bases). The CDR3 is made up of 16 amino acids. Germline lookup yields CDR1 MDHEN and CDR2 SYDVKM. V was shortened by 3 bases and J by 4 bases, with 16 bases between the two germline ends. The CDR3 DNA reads TGTGCCAGCAGTTTGGGTGGCCAGGGGTCAGGAAACACCATATATTTT. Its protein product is CASSLGGQGSGNTIYF.

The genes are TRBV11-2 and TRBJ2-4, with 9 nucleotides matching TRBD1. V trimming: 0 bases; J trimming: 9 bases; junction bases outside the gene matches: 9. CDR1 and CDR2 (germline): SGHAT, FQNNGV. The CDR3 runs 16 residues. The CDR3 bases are TGTGCCAGCAGCTTAGATTCAGGACAGGGGTTATCCATTCAGTACTTC. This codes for CASSLDSGQGLSIQYF.

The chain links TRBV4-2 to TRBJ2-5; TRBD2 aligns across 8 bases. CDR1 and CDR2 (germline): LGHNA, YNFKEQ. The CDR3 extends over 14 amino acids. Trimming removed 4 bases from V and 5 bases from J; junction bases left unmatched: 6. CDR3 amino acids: CASSLGGASETQYF. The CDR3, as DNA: TGTGCCAGCAGCCTCGGGGGGGCGTCGGAGACCCAGTACTTC.

The CDR3 DNA is TGTGCCAGCAGTAGGACAGGGGTAGAGACCCAGTACTTC. It encodes CASSRTGVETQYF. V gene TRBV27 combines with J gene TRBJ2-5; 9 bases match TRBD1. J was trimmed by 4 bases and V by 5 bases; bases with no gene match: 2. The CDR3 sequence is 13 residues long. Looked up from germline, CDR1 is MNHEY and CDR2 is SMNVEV (reference sequence).

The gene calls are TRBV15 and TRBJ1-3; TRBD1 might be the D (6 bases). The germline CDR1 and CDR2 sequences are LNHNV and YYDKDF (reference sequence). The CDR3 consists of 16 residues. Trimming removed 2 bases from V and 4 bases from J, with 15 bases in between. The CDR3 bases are TGTGCCACCAGCAGACCAGACCCAGGGACAGGAAACACCATATATTTT. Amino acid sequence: CATSRPDPGTGNTIYF.

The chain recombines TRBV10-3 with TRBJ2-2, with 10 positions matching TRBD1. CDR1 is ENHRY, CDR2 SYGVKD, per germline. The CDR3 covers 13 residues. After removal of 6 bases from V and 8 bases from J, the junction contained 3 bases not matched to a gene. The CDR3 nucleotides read TGTGCCATCAGGGGGGACAGGGGAGGGGAGCTGTTTTTT. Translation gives CAIRGDRGGELFF.

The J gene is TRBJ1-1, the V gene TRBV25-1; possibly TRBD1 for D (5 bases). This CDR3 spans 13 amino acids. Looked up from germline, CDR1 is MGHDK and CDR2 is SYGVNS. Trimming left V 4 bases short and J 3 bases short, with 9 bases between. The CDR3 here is CASSVQGYTEAFF. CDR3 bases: TGTGCCAGCAGTGTTCAGGGTTACACTGAAGCTTTCTTT.

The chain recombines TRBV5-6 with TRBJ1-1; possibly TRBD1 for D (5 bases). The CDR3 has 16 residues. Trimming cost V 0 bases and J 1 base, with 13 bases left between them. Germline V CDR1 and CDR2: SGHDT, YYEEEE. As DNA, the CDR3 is TGTGCCAGCAGCTTGGCGGGACTCCAGGAGAACACTGAAGCTTTCTTT. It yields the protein CASSLAGLQENTEAFF.

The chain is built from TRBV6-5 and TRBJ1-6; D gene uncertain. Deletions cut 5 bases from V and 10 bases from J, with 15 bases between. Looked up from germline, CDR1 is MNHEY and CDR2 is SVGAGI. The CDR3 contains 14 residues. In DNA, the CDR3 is TGTGCCAGCAGTGACGACGGGGTTCGGTCACCCCTCCACTTT. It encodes CASSDDGVRSPLHF.

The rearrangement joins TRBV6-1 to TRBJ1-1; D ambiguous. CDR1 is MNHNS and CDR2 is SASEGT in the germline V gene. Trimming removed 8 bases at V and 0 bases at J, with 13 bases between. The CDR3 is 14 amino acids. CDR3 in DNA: TGTGCCAGCTCAGCGTTACTTATGAACACTGAAGCTTTCTTT. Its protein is CASSALLMNTEAFF.

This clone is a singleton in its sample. CDR3 DNA: TGTGCCAGCAGTTTACTGACAGGGGGTGACAATCAGCCCCAGCATTTT. This translates into CASSLLTGGDNQPQHF. The chain uses TRBV28 and TRBJ1-5; 9 nucleotides line up with TRBD1. This CDR3 comprises 16 residues. Trimming cost V 2 bases and J 3 bases; bases outside gene matches: 5. CDR1 is MDHEN, CDR2 SYDVKM, per germline.

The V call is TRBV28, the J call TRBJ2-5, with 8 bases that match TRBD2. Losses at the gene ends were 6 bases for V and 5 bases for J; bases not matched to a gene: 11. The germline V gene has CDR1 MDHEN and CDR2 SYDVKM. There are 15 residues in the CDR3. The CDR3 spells CASSQPMSGGETQYF. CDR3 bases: TGTGCCAGCAGCCAACCCATGAGCGGGGGTGAGACCCAGTACTTC.

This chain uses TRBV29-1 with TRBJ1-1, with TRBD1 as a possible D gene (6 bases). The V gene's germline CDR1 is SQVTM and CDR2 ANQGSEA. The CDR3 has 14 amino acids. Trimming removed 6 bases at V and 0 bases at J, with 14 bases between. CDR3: CSVVTGTLNTEAFF. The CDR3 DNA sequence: TGCAGCGTAGTGACCGGGACACTGAACACTGAAGCTTTCTTT.

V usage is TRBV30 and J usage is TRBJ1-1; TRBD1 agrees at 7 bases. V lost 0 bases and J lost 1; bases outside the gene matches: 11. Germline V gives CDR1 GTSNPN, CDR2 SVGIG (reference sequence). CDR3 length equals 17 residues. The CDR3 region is CAWSVGGRGLRNTEAFF. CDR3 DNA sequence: TGTGCCTGGAGTGTAGGCGGCAGGGGGTTACGGAACACTGAAGCTTTCTTT.

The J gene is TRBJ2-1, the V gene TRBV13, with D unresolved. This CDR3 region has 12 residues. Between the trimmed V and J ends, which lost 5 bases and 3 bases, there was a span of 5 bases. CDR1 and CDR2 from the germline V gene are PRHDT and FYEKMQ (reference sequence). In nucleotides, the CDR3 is TGTGCCAGCAGCGTTCTCTACAATGAGCAGTTCTTC. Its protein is CASSVLYNEQFF.